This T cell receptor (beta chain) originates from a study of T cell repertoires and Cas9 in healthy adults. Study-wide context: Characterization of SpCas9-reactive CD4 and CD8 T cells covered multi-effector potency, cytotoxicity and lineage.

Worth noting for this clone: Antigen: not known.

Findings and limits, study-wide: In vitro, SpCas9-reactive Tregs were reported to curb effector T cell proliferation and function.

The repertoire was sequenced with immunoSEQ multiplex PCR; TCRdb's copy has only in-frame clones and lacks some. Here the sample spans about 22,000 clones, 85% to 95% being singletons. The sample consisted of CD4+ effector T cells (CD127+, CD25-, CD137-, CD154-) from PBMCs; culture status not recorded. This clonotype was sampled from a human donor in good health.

CDR3 loop: CASSRADTQYF. The DNA of the CDR3 is TGTGCCAGCAGCAGGGCAGATACGCAGTATTTT. The chain employs TRBV7-9 and TRBJ2-3, with unresolved D. Germline V gives CDR1 SEHNR, CDR2 FQNEAQ (reference sequence). The CDR3 has 11 residues. Trimming cost V 5 bases and J 4 bases, with 4 bases left between them.